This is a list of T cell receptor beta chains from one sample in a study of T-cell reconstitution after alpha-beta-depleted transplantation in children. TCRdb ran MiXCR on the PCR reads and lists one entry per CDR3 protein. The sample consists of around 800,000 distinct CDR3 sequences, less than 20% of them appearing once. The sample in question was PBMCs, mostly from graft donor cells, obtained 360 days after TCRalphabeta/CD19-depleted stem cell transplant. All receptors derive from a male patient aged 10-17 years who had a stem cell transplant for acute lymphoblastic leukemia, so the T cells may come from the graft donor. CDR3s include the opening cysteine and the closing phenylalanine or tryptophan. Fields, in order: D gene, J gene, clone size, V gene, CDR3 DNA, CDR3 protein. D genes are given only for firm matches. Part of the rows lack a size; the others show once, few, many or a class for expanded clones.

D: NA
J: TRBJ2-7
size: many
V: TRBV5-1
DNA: TGCGCCAGCTCCTCGGGGCCCTACGAGCAGTACTTC
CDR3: CASSSGPYEQYF

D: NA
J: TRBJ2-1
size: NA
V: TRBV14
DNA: TGTGCAGTAGCGGAAAGCTCCTACAATGAGCAGTTCTTC
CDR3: CAVAESSYNEQFF

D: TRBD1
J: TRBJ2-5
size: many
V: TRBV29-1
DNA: TGCAGCGTTCCCGGGACAGACGAGACCCAGTACTTC
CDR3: CSVPGTDETQYF

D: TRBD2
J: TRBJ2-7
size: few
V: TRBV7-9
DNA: TGTGCCAGCACAAGCGGGGTCTACGAGCAGTACTTC
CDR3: CASTSGVYEQYF

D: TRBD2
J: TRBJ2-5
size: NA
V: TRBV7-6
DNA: TGTGCCAGCAGTCAACAGCCGGGACTAGCGGGAGTGGGGACCCAGTACTTC
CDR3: CASSQQPGLAGVGTQYF

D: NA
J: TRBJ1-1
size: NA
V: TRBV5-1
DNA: TGCGCCAGCAGCTTGGCGGGTTCCGGGGTATTAACTGAAGCTTTCTTT
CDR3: CASSLAGSGVLTEAFF

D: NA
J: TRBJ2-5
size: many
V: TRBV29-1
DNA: TGCAGCGGCCGGACAGTCCAAGAGACCCAGTACTTC
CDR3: CSGRTVQETQYF

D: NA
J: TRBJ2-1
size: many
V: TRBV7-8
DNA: TGTGCCAGCAGCTTAGGGGCGGGAGAGCAGTTCTTC
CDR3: CASSLGAGEQFF

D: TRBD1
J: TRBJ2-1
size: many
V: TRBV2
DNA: TGTGCCAGCAGTCTGGGACAGGGGGGGCTAAATGAGCAGTTCTTC
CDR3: CASSLGQGGLNEQFF

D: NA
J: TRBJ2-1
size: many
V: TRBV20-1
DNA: TGCAGTGCTTCCGCCGGCGGGTACAATGAGCAGTTCTTC
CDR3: CSASAGGYNEQFF

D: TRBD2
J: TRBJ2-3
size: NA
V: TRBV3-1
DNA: TGTGCCAGCAGCCTACAGGTCCTAGCGGGACCGCAGTATTTT
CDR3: CASSLQVLAGPQYF

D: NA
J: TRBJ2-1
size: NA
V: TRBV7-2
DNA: TGTGCCAGCAGCTTAGTGGTAGTTGGTGAGCAGTTCTTC
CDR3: CASSLVVVGEQFF

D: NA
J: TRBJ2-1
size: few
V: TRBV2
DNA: TGTGCCAGAAGGGAGCCTTTCGGGATCGCGGATGAGCAGTTCTTC
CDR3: CARREPFGIADEQFF

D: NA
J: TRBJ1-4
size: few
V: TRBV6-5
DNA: TGTGCCAGCAGTTACTCGGCCAAACGGGGAAAACTGTTTTTT
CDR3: CASSYSAKRGKLFF

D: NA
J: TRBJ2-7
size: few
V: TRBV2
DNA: TGTGCCAGCAGTGCGGAAATCTCCTACGAGCAGTACTTC
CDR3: CASSAEISYEQYF

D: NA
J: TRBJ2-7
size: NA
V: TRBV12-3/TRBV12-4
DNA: TGTGCCAGCAGTTTGAGGGGAAGGTCCTACGAGCAGTACTTC
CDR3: CASSLRGRSYEQYF

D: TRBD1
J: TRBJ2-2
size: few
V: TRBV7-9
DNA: TGTGCCAGCCGCCGACAGGGGGCCGACACCGGGGAGCTGTTTTTT
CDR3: CASRRQGADTGELFF

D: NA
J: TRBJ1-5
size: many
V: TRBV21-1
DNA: TGTGCCAGCAGCAAAGAGACAGGCAATCAGCCCCAGCATTTT
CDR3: CASSKETGNQPQHF

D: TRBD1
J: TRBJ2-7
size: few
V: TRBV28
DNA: TGTGCCAGCAGACTACCGGGACAGAGACGCGAGCAGTACTTC
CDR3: CASRLPGQRREQYF

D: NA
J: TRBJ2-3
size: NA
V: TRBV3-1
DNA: TGTGCCAGCTCCCGACTGTCAGATACGCAGTATTTT
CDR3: CASSRLSDTQYF

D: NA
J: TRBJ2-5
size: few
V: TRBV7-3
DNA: TGTGCCAGCAGCTTAGCGTGGGGGGTCAAAGAGACCCAGTACTTC
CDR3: CASSLAWGVKETQYF

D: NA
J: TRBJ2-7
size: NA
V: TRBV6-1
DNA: TGTGCCAGTACGACGGCACAGGTTTGGAGCTCCTACGAGCAGTACTTC
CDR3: CASTTAQVWSSYEQYF

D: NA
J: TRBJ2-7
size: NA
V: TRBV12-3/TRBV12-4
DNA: TGTGCCAGCAGTTTATCAAAATGGCCCTACGAGCAGTACTTC
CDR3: CASSLSKWPYEQYF

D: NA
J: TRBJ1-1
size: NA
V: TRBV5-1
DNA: TGCGCCAGCAGCCCCCCGGGGATTATGAACACTGAAGCTTTCTTT
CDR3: CASSPPGIMNTEAFF